A single sample is the source of the 19 T cell receptor beta chains below, sequenced in a study of blood T cell repertoires in COVID-19. Measured with immunoSEQ multiplex PCR; TCRdb has only the in-frame clones, and not every one. The sample lists 300,000 or so clones, around 87% occurring once. Input material: peripheral blood. The receptor set was obtained from a woman in her forties or fifties who had recovered from COVID-19.

The rearrangement uses TRBV18 and TRBJ1-6; maybe TRBD1 (6 bases). The V gene's germline CDR1 is KGHSH and CDR2 LQKENI. The CDR3 is made up of 17 amino acids. The V end was cut by 2 bases, the J end by 7 bases, with 18 bases between. The CDR3 DNA reads as TGTGCCAGCTCACCAAGTCGGTTACCAGGGGAAAATTCACCCCTCCACTTT. It specifies CASSPSRLPGENSPLHF.

The CDR3, as DNA: TGCAGCGTTGAAGGGTGGGGGGGCTACAATGAGCAGTTCTTC. This translates into CSVEGWGGYNEQFF. This chain uses TRBV29-1 with TRBJ2-1; 7 bases match TRBD2. CDR3 length: 14 amino acids. Losses at the gene ends were 1 base for V and 3 bases for J; bases not matched to a gene: 3. Germline-derived CDR1 and CDR2 are SQVTM and ANQGSEA.

The gene calls are TRBV27 and TRBJ1-6; D may be TRBD1 (6 bases). Trimming took off 6 bases at V and 4 bases at J, with 13 bases between the two ends. This CDR3 contains 15 residues. Germline V lookup: CDR1 MNHEY, CDR2 SMNVEV (reference sequence). The CDR3 loop is CASRATGMYNSPLHF. CDR3 DNA sequence: TGTGCCAGCAGGGCGACAGGAATGTATAATTCACCCCTCCACTTT.

J is TRBJ1-1 and V is TRBV12-3 or TRBV12-4, with D hard to call. The CDR3 has 12 amino acids. V lost 4 bases, J lost 4 bases, and 7 bases lay in between. The CDR3 DNA follows: TGTGCCAGCAGTTCGAGGGTCACTGAAGCTTTCTTT. Translated, it gives CASSSRVTEAFF.

The chain employs TRBV7-9 and TRBJ1-2; 7 nucleotides match TRBD1. V lost 4 bases to trimming and J lost 2 bases; unmatched junction nucleotides: 7. Germline V CDR1 and CDR2: SEHNR, FQNEAQ (reference sequence). The CDR3 has 15 amino acids. The CDR3 DNA follows: TGTGCCAGCAGCTCCCGAAGACAGGGAAACTATGGCTACACCTTC. Protein sequence: CASSSRRQGNYGYTF.

This chain connects TRBV21-1 to TRBJ2-1; the table's D gene call, TRBD2, was not cross checked with the DNA. TRBV21-1 is described as a pseudogene. The CDR3 totals 18 residues. The CDR3 is CASSKGATRTSPYNEQFF. The CDR3 region has the DNA TGTGCCAGCAGCAAAGGGGCGACTAGGACCTCTCCTTACAATGAGCAGTTCTTC.

V and J are TRBV9 and TRBJ2-5, with TRBD2 matching 16 bases. V was pared by 0 bases and J by 5 bases, with 4 bases of the junction left unmatched. CDR1 and CDR2 from the germline V gene are SGDLS and YYNGEE. This CDR3 spans 17 amino acids. CDR3 region: CASSVGGLAGGPETQYF. As DNA, the CDR3 is TGTGCCAGCAGCGTAGGGGGACTAGCGGGAGGGCCGGAGACCCAGTACTTC.

V usage is TRBV15 and J usage is TRBJ2-1, with TRBD2 identical over 8 bases. The germline CDR1 and CDR2 sequences are LNHNV and YYDKDF (reference sequence). Losses at the gene ends were 3 bases for V and 10 bases for J; bases not matched to a gene: 14. This CDR3 has 16 residues. CDR3: CATSSTISGKRQEQFF. The CDR3, as DNA: TGTGCCACCAGCAGTACGATTAGCGGGAAGAGGCAGGAGCAGTTCTTC.

The chain is built from TRBV28 and TRBJ1-1, with a possible D match to TRBD1 (6 bases). Germline V gives CDR1 MDHEN, CDR2 SYDVKM. Trimming cost V 5 bases and J 1 base, with 14 bases left between them. The CDR3 loop spans 15 amino acids. Written as DNA, the CDR3 is TGTGCCAGCAGTCCCTCGGGGGGCTGGAACACTGAAGCTTTCTTT. Its protein product is CASSPSGGWNTEAFF.

The sample holds one count of this clone. Other DNA sequences in the same sample also yield this CDR3. The CDR3: CASSSGLAGGTDTQYF. CDR3 coding DNA: TGTGCCAGCAGCTCGGGACTAGCGGGCGGCACAGATACGCAGTATTTT. The gene calls are TRBV7-2 and TRBJ2-3; 12 bases fit TRBD2. This CDR3 spans 16 amino acids. V shed 4 bases and J 1 base; nucleotides not matched to a gene: 3. The germline gives CDR1 SGHTA, CDR2 FQGNSA.

This chain connects TRBV30 to TRBJ2-1, with 8 bases lining up with TRBD2. CDR1 GTSNPN and CDR2 SVGIG come from the germline V gene (reference sequence). The CDR3 spans 13 residues. V lost 3 bases and J lost 9; bases outside the gene matches: 7. Here the CDR3 DNA reads TGTGCCTGGAGCGAATCGGGGGGGATTGAGCAGTTCTTC. It specifies CAWSESGGIEQFF.

This chain uses TRBV30 with TRBJ2-3; 9 nucleotides agree with TRBD1. The CDR3 consists of 14 residues. Germline lookup yields CDR1 GTSNPN and CDR2 SVGIG (reference sequence). V shed 2 bases, J shed 1 base, and the junction held 1 base outside the gene matches. CDR3 in amino acids: CAWSRDRGTDTQYF. CDR3 DNA: TGTGCCTGGAGTCGGGACAGGGGCACAGATACGCAGTATTTT.

This chain joins TRBV20-1 and TRBJ2-1; 8 nucleotides align to TRBD1. The junction had 9 bases not matched to a gene; V was cut back by 3 bases and J by 5 bases. Germline lookup yields CDR1 DFQATT and CDR2 SNEGSKA (reference sequence). The CDR3 is 15 residues long. CDR3 in amino acids: CSASVGQGANNEQFF. CDR3 in DNA: TGCAGTGCTAGTGTCGGGCAGGGGGCTAACAATGAGCAGTTCTTC.

The table lists this clone with a count of one. The gene calls are TRBV30 and TRBJ1-2, with 7 bases identical to TRBD1. The CDR3 loop spans 15 amino acids. V lost 1 base and J lost 4; bases outside the gene matches: 9. The germline gives CDR1 GTSNPN, CDR2 SVGIG (reference sequence). The CDR3: CAWSGLGQGGYGYTF. CDR3 nucleotides: TGTGCCTGGAGTGGCCTGGGGCAGGGGGGCTATGGCTACACCTTC. The full variable domain, its missing parts supplied by reference TRBV30 and TRBJ1-2, is SQTIHQWPATLVQPVGSPLSLECTVEGTSNPNLYWYRQAAGRGLQLLFYSVGIGQISSEVPQNLSASRPQDRQFILSSKKLLLSDSGFYLCAWSGLGQGGYGYTFGSGTRLTVV.

The rearrangement uses TRBV29-1 and TRBJ2-3, with 9 bases aligning to TRBD1. The CDR3 consists of 13 residues. J was trimmed by 5 bases and V by 7 bases; bases with no gene match: 7. The germline V gene has CDR1 SQVTM and CDR2 ANQGSEA. The CDR3: CSAGTGRRDTQYF. The CDR3 DNA is TGCAGCGCCGGGACAGGGCGTCGAGATACGCAGTATTTT.

The genes are TRBV6-4 and TRBJ1-1; the match to TRBD1 covers 8 bases. CDR3 length: 14 residues. The V segment lost 6 bases and the J segment 1 base; nucleotides outside the gene matches: 4. CDR1 MRHNA and CDR2 SNTAGT come from the germline V gene. This chain's CDR3 is CASRLDRGNTEAFF. The CDR3 nucleotides read TGTGCCAGCAGACTCGACAGGGGGAACACTGAAGCTTTCTTT.

J is TRBJ1-6 and V is TRBV11-2; 7 bases map to TRBD1. This CDR3 comprises 15 residues. Germline CDR1 is SGHAT and CDR2 is FQNNGV. J lost 7 bases, V lost 1 base, and 4 bases had no gene match. The CDR3 nucleotides read TGTGCCAGCAGCTTAGCCGGCAGGGGGAATTCACCCCTCCACTTT. It translates to CASSLAGRGNSPLHF.

The chain uses TRBV13 and TRBJ1-1, with D possibly TRBD1 on 5 matching bases. Deletions cut 0 bases from V and 10 bases from J, with 12 bases between. Germline lookup yields CDR1 PRHDT and CDR2 FYEKMQ (reference sequence). The CDR3 covers 13 residues. The CDR3 protein is CASSLGLQGLAFF. For the CDR3, the DNA is TGTGCCAGCAGCTTAGGTCTTCAGGGTCTAGCTTTCTTT.

This chain connects TRBV3-1 (or the pseudogene TRBV3-2) to TRBJ2-7; TRBD2 is a possible D gene (6 bases). The CDR3 contains 14 residues. Trimming shortened V by 4 bases and J by 1 base, and 11 bases separated the two germline ends. Germline V gene data show CDR1 as LGHDT and CDR2 as YNNKEL (reference sequence). CDR3 region: CASSRGGFSYEQYF. The CDR3 DNA reads TGTGCCAGCAGCCGGGGAGGTTTTTCCTACGAGCAGTACTTC.